This TCR beta chain emerged from a study of T cell responses to AZD1222 COVID-19 vaccine. General observations from the study: Reportedly, nearly half of unique spike TCRs recognized epitopes outside B.1.351/B.1.1.7 mutations.

Trimming took 6 bases from V and 7 from J; bases not matched to a gene: 3. CDR1 and CDR2 from the germline V gene are LGHNA and YNFKEQ. The CDR3 loop spans 12 amino acids. Sequencing was performed with immunoSEQ multiplex PCR; in TCRdb, only in-frame clones are kept and a portion is missing. The table has roughly 130,000 clones, around 94% seen once. As for this clone: Its antigen is unknown.

This clonotype was obtained from an adult in good health. This specimen consisted of peripheral blood, obtained on day 0 of AZD1222 vaccination. This chain uses TRBV4-2 with TRBJ1-5, with 7 bases aligning to TRBD1. The DNA for the CDR3 is TGTGCCAGCAGATCGACAGGGCAGCCCCAGCATTTT. This gives the protein CASRSTGQPQHF.